What follows are 17 T cell receptor beta chains derived from one specimen sequenced in a study of T cell responses to AZD1222 COVID-19 vaccine. The table came from immunoSEQ multiplex PCR; TCRdb's copy has only in-frame clones and leaves some out. The sample consists of tens of thousands of clones, approximately 78% of them appearing once. Here the sequenced sample was peripheral blood, taken 28 days after the second AZD1222 dose. These receptors were taken from an adult who received the AZD1222 COVID-19 vaccine.

This chain links TRBV3-1 (or the pseudogene TRBV3-2) with TRBJ2-3; D ambiguous. Germline CDR1 reads LGHDT; CDR2 reads YNNKEL (reference sequence). The CDR3 extends over 12 amino acids. V lost 1 base and J 8 bases, leaving 7 bases between the germline ends. This CDR3 reads CASSQGLGTQYF. DNA of the CDR3: TGTGCCAGCAGCCAAGGCCTCGGTACGCAGTATTTT.

CDR3 amino acids: CASSPGLALAYGYTF. The CDR3 coding sequence is TGTGCCAGCAGCCCCGGACTGGCGCTTGCCTATGGCTACACCTTC. The J gene is TRBJ1-2, the V gene TRBV3-1 (or the pseudogene TRBV3-2), with D unclear. The CDR3 runs to 15 residues. The V gene lost 4 bases and the J gene lost 4 bases, with 16 bases spanning the gap. Germline-derived CDR1 and CDR2 are LGHDT and YNNKEL (reference sequence).

V gene TRBV11-3 combines with J gene TRBJ2-2; D remains ambiguous. Trimming took off 0 bases at V and 1 base at J, with 6 bases between the two ends. Germline lookup yields CDR1 SGHNT and CDR2 YENEEA. This CDR3 has 15 amino acids. CDR3 sequence reads: CASSLDPVNTGELFF. The CDR3 nucleotides are TGTGCCAGCAGCTTAGATCCAGTGAACACCGGGGAGCTGTTTTTT.

The rearrangement links TRBV19 to TRBJ2-2; D gene ambiguous. Trimming left V 0 bases short and J 7 bases short, with 15 bases between. The CDR3 totals 16 residues. Germline CDR1 reads LNHDA; CDR2 reads SQIVND (reference sequence). The CDR3 DNA reads TGTGCCAGTAGTATAGATCAAGGCAGATCTGGCGGGGAGCTGTTTTTT. Translating gives CASSIDQGRSGGELFF. The entire variable domain, with the rest obtained from reference TRBV19 and TRBJ2-2, is as follows: DGGITQSPKYLFRKEGQNVTLSCEQNLNHDAMYWYRQDPGQGLRLIYYSQIVNDFQKGDIAEGYSVSREKKESFPLTVTSAQKNPTAFYLCASSIDQGRSGGELFFGEGSRLTVL.

The V and J genes are TRBV3-1 (or the pseudogene TRBV3-2) and TRBJ2-5; 7 nucleotides match TRBD1. The CDR3 has 13 amino acids. The germline V gene has CDR1 LGHDT and CDR2 YNNKEL (reference sequence). V shed 4 bases and J 7 bases; nucleotides not matched to a gene: 6. The CDR3 DNA reads TGTGCCAGCAGCCCTACAGGGGCTCCGACCCAGTACTTC. It translates to CASSPTGAPTQYF.

This chain links TRBV6-1 with TRBJ1-2; D call uncertain. The CDR3 is 15 residues long. Germline CDR1 MNHNS, CDR2 SASEGT. V lost 3 bases and J lost 3, with 14 bases in between. The CDR3 here is CASSEGAAGYYGYTF. CDR3 in DNA: TGTGCCAGCAGTGAGGGAGCGGCAGGCTACTATGGCTACACCTTC.

This chain uses TRBV3-1 (or the pseudogene TRBV3-2) with TRBJ1-2, with 10 nucleotides matching TRBD1. The CDR3 totals 14 residues. Germline V gene lookup returns CDR1 LGHDT and CDR2 YNNKEL (reference sequence). V lost 5 bases, J lost 4 bases, and 4 bases stayed unmatched. DNA for the CDR3: TGTGCCAGCAGCGTTTGGACAGGGGGCTATGGCTACACCTTC. Its protein is CASSVWTGGYGYTF.

The rearrangement links TRBV6-1 to TRBJ2-7; D gene uncertain. CDR3 size: 15 residues. Trimming cost V 1 base and J 3 bases, with 13 bases left between them. Germline loops: CDR1 MNHNS, CDR2 SASEGT. The DNA for the CDR3 is TGTGCCAGCAGTGAAGGGGCGCTCAATCTCTACGAGCAGTACGTC. Protein: CASSEGALNLYEQYV.

This clone occurred a few times. The chain combines TRBV30 with TRBJ1-2, with D unclear. This CDR3 is built from 14 residues. Trimming took 4 bases from V and 2 from J, leaving 14 bases between them. Germline CDR1 and CDR2: GTSNPN and SVGIG (reference sequence). CDR3 bases: TGTGCCTGGAACCTAGCAAACCGCAACTATGGCTACACCTTC. Protein: CAWNLANRNYGYTF.

The chain links TRBV7-2 to TRBJ1-3, with D uncertain. The CDR3 extends over 12 amino acids. V lost 1 base, J lost 5 bases, and 3 bases lay in between. Germline CDR1 SGHTA, CDR2 FQGNSA. The CDR3 region has the DNA TGTGCCAGCAGCTTAGATAGAAACACCATATATTTT. It encodes CASSLDRNTIYF.

V and J are TRBV24-1 and TRBJ2-2; tentative D call: TRBD2 (6 bases). This CDR3 spans 15 amino acids. Germline CDR1 is KGHDR and CDR2 is SFDVKD. V was cut by 5 bases and J by 4 bases, with 13 bases left in between. The CDR3 coding sequence is TGTGCCACCAGTGGGTCGGGACTTTCCACCGGGGAGCTGTTTTTT. Its translation is CATSGSGLSTGELFF.

This clone was recorded a few times. The chain recombines TRBV16 with TRBJ2-7; D is perhaps TRBD1 (5 bases). The CDR3 runs 15 residues. Germline loops: CDR1 KGHSY, CDR2 FQNENV. V was shortened by 1 base and J by 7 bases, with 17 bases between the two germline ends. The CDR3 bases are TGTGCCAGCAGCCAATATCCTGGGGCAGCATATGAGCAGTACTTC. This sequence encodes CASSQYPGAAYEQYF.

This sequence joins TRBV24-1 and TRBJ2-5; weak D call: TRBD2 (6 bases). Deletions cut 3 bases from V and 7 bases from J, with 8 bases between. The CDR3 sequence is 12 residues long. Looked up from germline, CDR1 is KGHDR and CDR2 is SFDVKD. CDR3 DNA sequence: TGTGCCACCAGTGATCGGAGGGGGACCCAGTACTTC. Protein: CATSDRRGTQYF.

This clone has more than one count but fewer than ten. This chain links TRBV10-3 with TRBJ1-2; possibly TRBD1 for D (5 bases). This CDR3 has 16 amino acids. Trimming left V 2 bases short and J 6 bases short, with 19 bases between. Per germline, CDR1 ENHRY and CDR2 SYGVKD. DNA of the CDR3: TGTGCCATCAGTGAGCCCCGTGACAGCTGGTCTCATGGCTACACCTTC. Protein: CAISEPRDSWSHGYTF.

The J gene is TRBJ1-4, the V gene TRBV5-4; weak D call: TRBD1 (5 bases). This CDR3 region has 15 residues. Trimming left V 1 base short and J 8 bases short, with 15 bases between. Germline CDR1 SGHNT, CDR2 YYREEE (reference sequence). CDR3 sequence (DNA): TGTGCCAGCAGCTTGAATGTCGGAGGGGCCGAAAAACTGTTTTTT. The encoded protein is CASSLNVGGAEKLFF.

This rearrangement joins TRBV14 to TRBJ2-7; weak D call: TRBD1 (6 bases). Germline loops: CDR1 SGHDN, CDR2 FVKESK. With 2 bases removed from V and 2 bases from J, the gap between germline ends came to 13 bases. The CDR3 is made up of 15 amino acids. This chain's CDR3 is CASSQRQGMAYEQYF. The DNA for the CDR3 is TGTGCCAGCAGCCAAAGGCAGGGGATGGCCTACGAGCAGTACTTC. The whole variable domain, filled in from reference TRBV14 and TRBJ2-7, reads EAGVTQFPSHSVIEKGQTVTLRCDPISGHDNLYWYRRVMGKEIKFLLHFVKESKQDESGMPNNRFLAERTGGTYSTLKVQPAELEDSGVYFCASSQRQGMAYEQYFGPGTRLTVT.

This rearrangement joins TRBV19 to TRBJ2-3; unclear D gene. Trimming removed 1 base from V and 6 bases from J, with 11 bases in between. The CDR3 is 14 residues long. Per the germline V gene, CDR1 is LNHDA and CDR2 is SQIVND (reference sequence). Written as DNA, the CDR3 is TGTGCCAGTAGTATAGCAGGAGTTGGTGATACGCAGTATTTT. Amino acid sequence: CASSIAGVGDTQYF.